The 9 T cell receptor beta chains reported below all come from one sample, sequenced in a study of PD-1 blockade in classical Hodgkin lymphoma. Brentuximab vedotin exposure varied, and every patient relapsed after autologous stem cell transplantation. Data came from immunoSEQ multiplex PCR; TCRdb stores just in-frame clones and leaves some out. This table has roughly 50,000 clones, about three quarters appearing once. The input for sequencing was peripheral blood mononuclear cells (PBMCs), taken before the second cycle of nivolumab. Receptor source: a human donor with classical Hodgkin lymphoma.

V is TRBV19 and J is TRBJ1-5; D possibly corresponds to TRBD1 (5 bases). The CDR3 totals 13 residues. Germline values: CDR1 LNHDA, CDR2 SQIVND (reference sequence). V shed 7 bases and J shed 7 bases, with 14 bases lying between them. DNA of the CDR3: TGTGCCAGTAACGGGGGGGTCGGGCAGCCCCAGCATTTT. Its protein is CASNGGVGQPQHF.

The chain's CDR3 is CASSLSGGGSNTGELFF. The CDR3 DNA reads as TGCGCCAGCAGCTTGTCCGGCGGGGGGAGCAACACCGGGGAGCTGTTTTTT. The gene calls are TRBV5-1 and TRBJ2-2; TRBD2 matches at 8 bases. V shed 1 base and J 2 bases; nucleotides not matched to a gene: 7. The CDR3 contains 17 residues. CDR1 and CDR2 from the germline V gene are SGHRS and YFSETQ.

The chain recombines TRBV7-3 with TRBJ2-2; no firm D call. Per germline, CDR1 SGHTA and CDR2 FQGTGA. There are 12 residues in the CDR3. V was cut by 3 bases and J by 5 bases, with 4 bases left in between. Here the CDR3 DNA reads TGTGCCAGCAGCTTTAGAACCGGGGAGCTGTTTTTT. It is translated as CASSFRTGELFF.

The chain couples TRBV21-1 to TRBJ1-2. TRBV21-1 is a pseudogene. This CDR3 spans 15 amino acids. CDR3 DNA sequence: TGTGCCAGCAGCAAAGCTCAGGGCCCTGGGGGTGGCTACACCTTC. Translating it yields CASSKAQGPGGGYTF.

The chain carries TRBV6-5 and TRBJ1-5, with 7 bases lining up with TRBD1. Germline V gene sequence: CDR1 MNHEY, CDR2 SVGAGI. J gave up 0 bases and V 6 bases, and 5 bases lay outside the gene matches. The CDR3 loop spans 15 amino acids. CDR3 region: CASRLGTDSNQPQHF. The CDR3 DNA follows: TGTGCCAGCAGGCTTGGGACAGATAGCAATCAGCCCCAGCATTTT.

This clone was counted between two and nine times. The rearrangement uses TRBV7-3 and TRBJ2-3, with 12 bases that match TRBD2. The CDR3 consists of 15 residues. With V trimmed by 5 bases and J by 7 bases, 7 bases remained unmatched. Germline loops: CDR1 SGHTA, CDR2 FQGTGA. As DNA, the CDR3 is TGTGCCAGCAGCCGGCAGACTAGCGGGAGACATACGCAGTATTTT. It translates to CASSRQTSGRHTQYF.

The chain employs TRBV19 and TRBJ1-2; 7 bases align to TRBD1. The CDR3 consists of 13 residues. The germline V gene has CDR1 LNHDA and CDR2 SQIVND (reference sequence). The trim removed 6 bases at V and 5 bases at J, leaving 6 bases unmatched. The CDR3 DNA reads TGTGCCAGTAGAAGGGGGCTAGAATATGGCTACACCTTC. This sequence encodes CASRRGLEYGYTF.

This sequence joins TRBV14 and TRBJ1-2; tentative D call: TRBD1 (5 bases). Germline CDR1 SGHDN, CDR2 FVKESK. The V end lost 0 bases, the J end lost 7 bases, and 21 bases lay between the germline ends. This CDR3 is built from 17 residues. CDR3 sequence reads: CASSQDGKTGTSGGYTF. Here the CDR3 DNA reads TGTGCCAGCAGCCAAGATGGGAAAACCGGGACCTCTGGTGGCTACACCTTC.

The chain uses TRBV5-1 and TRBJ2-3; D is ambiguous. The CDR3 is made up of 14 amino acids. V lost 1 base and J lost 5, with 11 bases in between. Germline V gives CDR1 SGHRS, CDR2 YFSETQ. DNA of the CDR3: TGCGCCAGCAGCTTGTACGGGCTGGGAGATACGCAGTATTTT. This sequence encodes CASSLYGLGDTQYF.